This TCR beta chain was sequenced for a study of blood T cell repertoires in COVID-19. Profiling relied on immunoSEQ multiplex PCR, and the TCRdb table lists in-frame clones only, not all of them. The data show 430,000 or so clones, approximately 90% seen once. In this sample, this clone turned up once. The CDR3 is 14 amino acids. Germline assignment: CDR1 SGHRS and CDR2 YFSETQ. The ends were cut back, 4 bases at V and 3 bases at J, with 11 bases in the middle. Sequencing used peripheral blood. The chain joins TRBV5-1 to TRBJ1-5, with a weak D call TRBD1 (6 bases). The receptor comes from a man younger than 30 with COVID-19, enrolled during active disease. CDR3 DNA: TGCGCCAGCAGCCCGGACAGCCTCAATCAGCCCCAGCATTTT. Protein product: CASSPDSLNQPQHF.